A selection of T cell receptor beta chains follows, all from one sample in a study of blood T cell repertoires in COVID-19. Sequencing used immunoSEQ multiplex PCR; TCRdb keeps in-frame clones, though not all of them. The top ten hold around 0.84% of the sample, which has 200,000 to 250,000 clones, about 90% seen once. Sample: peripheral blood. Receptor source: a man in his sixties with COVID-19, enrolled during active disease. Both conserved end residues are part of each CDR3. Fields, in order: V gene, J gene, clone size, D gene, CDR3 protein, CDR3 DNA. D genes are given only for firm matches. Some rows have no size entry. The others give once, few or many, or a class for an expanded clone.

TRBV6-2/TRBV6-3	TRBJ2-7	NA	NA	CASSMTGTYEQYF	TGTGCCAGCAGCATGACTGGAACCTACGAGCAGTACTTC
TRBV18	TRBJ2-7	NA	TRBD1	CASSPPISGTGLYSLNTYEQYF	TGTGCCAGCTCACCACCCATCAGTGGGACAGGGCTTTATTCACTAAACACCTACGAGCAGTACTTC
TRBV28	TRBJ1-5	NA	NA	CASSLSTGNQPQHF	TGTGCCAGCAGTTTGAGTACGGGCAATCAGCCCCAGCATTTT
TRBV5-6	TRBJ2-7	NA	NA	CASSLGSRHWYEQYF	TGTGCCAGCAGTCTTGGGAGTCGCCATTGGTACGAGCAGTACTTC
TRBV6-1	TRBJ2-7	NA	TRBD1	CASSETGATYEQYF	TGTGCCAGCAGTGAAACAGGGGCGACCTACGAGCAGTACTTC
TRBV13	TRBJ2-7	NA	TRBD1	CASSLTLPTGQYEQYF	TGTGCCAGCAGCTTAACCCTCCCGACAGGGCAATACGAGCAGTACTTC
TRBV19	TRBJ2-3	once	TRBD1	CASSQTGMGTDTQYF	TGTGCCAGTAGTCAGACAGGGATGGGGACAGATACGCAGTATTTT
TRBV19	TRBJ1-2	NA	NA	CASSIGPANYGYTF	TGTGCCAGTAGTATAGGCCCAGCTAACTATGGCTACACCTTC
TRBV19	TRBJ1-1	NA	NA	CASRAHERRTEAFF	TGTGCCAGTAGGGCACACGAGAGGAGGACTGAAGCTTTCTTT
TRBV6-5	TRBJ2-5	once	TRBD1	CASSRDRGETQYF	TGTGCCAGCAGCCGTGACAGGGGGGAGACCCAGTACTTC
TRBV29-1	TRBJ1-2	once	NA	CSVSNGPDYGYTF	TGCAGCGTTAGTAATGGGCCCGACTATGGCTACACCTTC
TRBV6-5	TRBJ2-1	NA	NA	CASSYGQSSYNEQFF	TGTGCCAGCAGTTACGGGCAGAGCTCCTACAATGAGCAGTTCTTC
TRBV9	TRBJ2-1	NA	TRBD2	CASSPRTSGGEQFF	TGTGCCAGCAGCCCGCGGACTAGCGGGGGGGAGCAGTTCTTC
TRBV19	TRBJ1-1	NA	TRBD1	CASSIWDRANTEAFF	TGTGCCAGTAGTATCTGGGACAGGGCGAACACTGAAGCTTTCTTT
TRBV7-2	TRBJ2-3	NA	TRBD2	CASSSPGLATDTQYF	TGTGCCAGCAGCTCCCCCGGACTAGCCACAGATACGCAGTATTTT